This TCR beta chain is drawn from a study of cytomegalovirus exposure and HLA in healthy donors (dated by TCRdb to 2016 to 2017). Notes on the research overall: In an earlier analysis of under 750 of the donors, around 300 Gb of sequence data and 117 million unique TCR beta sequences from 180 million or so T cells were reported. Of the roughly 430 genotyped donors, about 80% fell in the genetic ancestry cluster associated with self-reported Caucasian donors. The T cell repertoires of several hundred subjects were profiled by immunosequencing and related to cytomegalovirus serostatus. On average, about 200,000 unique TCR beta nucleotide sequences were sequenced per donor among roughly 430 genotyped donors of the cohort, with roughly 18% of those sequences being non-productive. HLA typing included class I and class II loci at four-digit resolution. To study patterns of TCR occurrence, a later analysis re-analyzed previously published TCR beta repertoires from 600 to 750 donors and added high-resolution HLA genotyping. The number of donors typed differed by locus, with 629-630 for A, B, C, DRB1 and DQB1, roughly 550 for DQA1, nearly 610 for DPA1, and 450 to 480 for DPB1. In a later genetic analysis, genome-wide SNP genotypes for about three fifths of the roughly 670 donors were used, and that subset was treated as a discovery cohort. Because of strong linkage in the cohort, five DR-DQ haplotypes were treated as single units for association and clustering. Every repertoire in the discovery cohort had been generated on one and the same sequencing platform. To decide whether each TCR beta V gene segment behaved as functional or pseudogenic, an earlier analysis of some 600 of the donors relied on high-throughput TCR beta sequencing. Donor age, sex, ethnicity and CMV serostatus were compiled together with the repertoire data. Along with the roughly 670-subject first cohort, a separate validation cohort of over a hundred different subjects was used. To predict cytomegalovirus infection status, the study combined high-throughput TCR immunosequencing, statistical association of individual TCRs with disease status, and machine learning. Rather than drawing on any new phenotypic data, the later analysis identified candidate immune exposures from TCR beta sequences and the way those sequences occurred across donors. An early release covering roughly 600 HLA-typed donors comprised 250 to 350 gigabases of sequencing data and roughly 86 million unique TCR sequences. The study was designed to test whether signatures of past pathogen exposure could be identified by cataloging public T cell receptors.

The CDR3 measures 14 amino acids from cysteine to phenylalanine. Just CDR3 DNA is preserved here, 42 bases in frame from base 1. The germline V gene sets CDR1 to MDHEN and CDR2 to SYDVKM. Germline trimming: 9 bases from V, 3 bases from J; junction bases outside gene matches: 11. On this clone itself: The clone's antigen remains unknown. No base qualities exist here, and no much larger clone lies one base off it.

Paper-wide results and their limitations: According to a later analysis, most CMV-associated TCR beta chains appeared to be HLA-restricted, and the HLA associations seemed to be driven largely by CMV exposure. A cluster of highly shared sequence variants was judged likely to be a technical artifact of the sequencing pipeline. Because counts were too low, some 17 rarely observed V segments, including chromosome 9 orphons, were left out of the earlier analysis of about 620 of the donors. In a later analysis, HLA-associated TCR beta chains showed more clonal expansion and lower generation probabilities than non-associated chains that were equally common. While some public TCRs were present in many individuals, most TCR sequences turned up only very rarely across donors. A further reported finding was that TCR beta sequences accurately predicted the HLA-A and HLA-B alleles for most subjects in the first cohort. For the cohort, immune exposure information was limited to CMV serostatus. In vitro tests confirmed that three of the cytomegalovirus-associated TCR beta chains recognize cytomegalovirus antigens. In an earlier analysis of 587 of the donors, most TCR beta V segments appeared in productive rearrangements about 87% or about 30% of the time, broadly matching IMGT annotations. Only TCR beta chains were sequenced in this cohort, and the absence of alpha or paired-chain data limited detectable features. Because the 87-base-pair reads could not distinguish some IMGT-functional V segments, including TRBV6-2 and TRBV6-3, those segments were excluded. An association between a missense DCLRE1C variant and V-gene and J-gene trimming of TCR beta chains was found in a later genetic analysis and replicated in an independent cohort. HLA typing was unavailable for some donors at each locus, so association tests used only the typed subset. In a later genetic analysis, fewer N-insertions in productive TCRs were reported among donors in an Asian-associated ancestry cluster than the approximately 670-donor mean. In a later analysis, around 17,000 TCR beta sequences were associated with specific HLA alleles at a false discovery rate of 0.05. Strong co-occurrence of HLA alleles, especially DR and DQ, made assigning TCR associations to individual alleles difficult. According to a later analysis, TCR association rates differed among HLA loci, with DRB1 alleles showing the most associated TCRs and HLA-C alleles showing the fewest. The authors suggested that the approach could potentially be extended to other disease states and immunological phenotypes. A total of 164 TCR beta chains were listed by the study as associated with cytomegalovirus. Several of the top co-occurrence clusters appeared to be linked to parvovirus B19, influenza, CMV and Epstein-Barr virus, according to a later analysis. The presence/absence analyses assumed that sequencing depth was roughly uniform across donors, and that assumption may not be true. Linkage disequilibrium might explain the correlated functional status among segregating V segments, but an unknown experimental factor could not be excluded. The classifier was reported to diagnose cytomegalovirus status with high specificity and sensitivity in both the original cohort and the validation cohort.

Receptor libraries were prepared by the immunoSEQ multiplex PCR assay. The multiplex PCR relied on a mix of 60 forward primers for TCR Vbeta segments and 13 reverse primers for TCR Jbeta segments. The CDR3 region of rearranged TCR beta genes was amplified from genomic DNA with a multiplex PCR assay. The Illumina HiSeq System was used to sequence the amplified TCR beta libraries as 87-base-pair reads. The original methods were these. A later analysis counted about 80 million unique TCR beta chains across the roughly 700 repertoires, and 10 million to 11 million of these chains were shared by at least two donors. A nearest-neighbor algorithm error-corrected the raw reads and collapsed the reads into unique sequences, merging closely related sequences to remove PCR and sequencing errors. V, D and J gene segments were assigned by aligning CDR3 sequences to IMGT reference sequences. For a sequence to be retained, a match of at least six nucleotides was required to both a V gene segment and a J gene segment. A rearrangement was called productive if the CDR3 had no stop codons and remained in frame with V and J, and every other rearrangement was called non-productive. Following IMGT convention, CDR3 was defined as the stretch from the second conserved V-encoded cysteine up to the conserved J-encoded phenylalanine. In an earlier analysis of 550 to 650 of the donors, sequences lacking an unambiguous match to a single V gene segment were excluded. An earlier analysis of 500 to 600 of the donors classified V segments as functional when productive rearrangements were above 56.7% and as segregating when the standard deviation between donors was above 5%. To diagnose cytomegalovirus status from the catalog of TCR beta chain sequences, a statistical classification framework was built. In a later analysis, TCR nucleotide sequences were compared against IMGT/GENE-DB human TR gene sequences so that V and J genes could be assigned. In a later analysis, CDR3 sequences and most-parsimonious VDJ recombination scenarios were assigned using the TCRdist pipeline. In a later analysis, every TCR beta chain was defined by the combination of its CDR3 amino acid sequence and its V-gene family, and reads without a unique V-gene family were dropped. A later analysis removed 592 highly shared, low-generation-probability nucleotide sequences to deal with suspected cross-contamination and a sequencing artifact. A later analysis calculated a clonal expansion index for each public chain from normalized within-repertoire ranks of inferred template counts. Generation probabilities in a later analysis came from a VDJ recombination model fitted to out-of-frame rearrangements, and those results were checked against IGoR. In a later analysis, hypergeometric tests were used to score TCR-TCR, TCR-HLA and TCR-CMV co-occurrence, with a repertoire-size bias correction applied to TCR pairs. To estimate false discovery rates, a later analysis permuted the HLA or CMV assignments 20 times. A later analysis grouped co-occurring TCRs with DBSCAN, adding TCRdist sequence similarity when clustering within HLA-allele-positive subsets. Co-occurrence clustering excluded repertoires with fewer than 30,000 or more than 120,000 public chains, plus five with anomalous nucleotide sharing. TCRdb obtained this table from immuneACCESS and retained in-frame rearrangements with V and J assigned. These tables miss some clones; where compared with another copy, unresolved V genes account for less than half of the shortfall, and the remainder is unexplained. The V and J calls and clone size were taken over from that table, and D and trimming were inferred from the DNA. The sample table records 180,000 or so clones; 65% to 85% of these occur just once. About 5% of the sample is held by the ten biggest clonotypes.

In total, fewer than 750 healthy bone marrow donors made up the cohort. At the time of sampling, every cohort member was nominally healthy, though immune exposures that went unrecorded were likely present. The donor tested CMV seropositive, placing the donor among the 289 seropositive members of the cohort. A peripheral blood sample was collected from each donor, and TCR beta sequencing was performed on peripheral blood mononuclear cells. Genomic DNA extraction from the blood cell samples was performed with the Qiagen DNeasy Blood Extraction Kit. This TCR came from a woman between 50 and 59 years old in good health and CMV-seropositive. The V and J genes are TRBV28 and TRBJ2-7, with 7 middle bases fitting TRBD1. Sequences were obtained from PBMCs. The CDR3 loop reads CASRDRATGYEQYF. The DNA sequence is TGTGCCAGTCGTGACAGGGCGACTGGCTACGAGCAGTACTTC.